Following are 9 T cell receptor beta chains from one sample sequenced in a study of T cell changes during pregnancy in multiple sclerosis. The repertoire was sequenced with immunoSEQ multiplex PCR; TCRdb's copy has only in-frame clones and lacks some. The repertoire holds around 75,000 clones, with 85% to 95% as singletons. Sequenced here: CD4+ T cells from peripheral blood mononuclear cells, sampled after pregnancy. These receptors originate from a female donor with multiple sclerosis, enrolled in a pregnancy study.

The V call is TRBV9, the J call TRBJ1-1; tentatively, D is TRBD1 (5 bases). Trimming took 4 bases from V and 4 from J, leaving 17 bases between them. CDR3 size: 15 residues. Germline V gene sequence: CDR1 SGDLS, CDR2 YYNGEE. For the CDR3, the DNA is TGTGCCAGCAGCCTCGGGGGGGGAGGGAGCACTGAAGCTTTCTTT. Amino acids: CASSLGGGGSTEAFF.

This clone was seen only once. This chain connects TRBV6-6 to TRBJ2-3; 7 bases line up with TRBD1. Trimming removed 3 bases from V and 15 bases from J; junction bases left unmatched: 12. CDR1 is MNHNY, CDR2 SVGAGI, per germline (reference sequence). The CDR3 is 13 amino acids. CDR3 nucleotides: TGTGCCAGCAGTTATCTAACCGGGACAGATCTTTATTTT. It specifies CASSYLTGTDLYF.

The V gene is TRBV7-9, the J gene TRBJ2-1; perhaps TRBD2 as D (6 bases). Germline V lookup: CDR1 SEHNR, CDR2 FQNEAQ (reference sequence). CDR3 length: 14 residues. V was clipped by 5 bases and J by 3 bases, with 11 bases between them. In nucleotides, the CDR3 is TGTGCCAGCAGCCCAAGGGACTTCTACAATGAGCAGTTCTTC. This codes for CASSPRDFYNEQFF.

The CDR3 nucleotides are TGCGCCAGCAGCCCCGCCGGGACAGGCCGTGAAGCTTTCTTT. This translates into CASSPAGTGREAFF. The V and J genes are TRBV5-1 and TRBJ1-1, with TRBD1 identical over 8 bases. V lost 4 bases and J lost 7; bases outside the gene matches: 9. Per the germline V gene, CDR1 is SGHRS and CDR2 is YFSETQ. This CDR3 region has 14 residues.

This clone was seen more than once but under ten times. The genes are TRBV14 and TRBJ1-1; tentatively, D is TRBD1 (6 bases). V was shortened by 4 bases and J by 1 base, with 7 bases between the two germline ends. The V gene's germline CDR1 is SGHDN and CDR2 FVKESK. The CDR3 is 13 residues long. CDR3 nucleotides: TGTGCCAGCAGCCTACAGGGGAACACTGAAGCTTTCTTT. It encodes CASSLQGNTEAFF.

This clone is a singleton in its sample. The V call is TRBV29-1, the J call TRBJ2-4; a weak D match, TRBD1 (6 bases). Deletions cut 2 bases from V and 3 bases from J, with 11 bases between. There are 14 residues in the CDR3. Germline V CDR1 and CDR2: SQVTM, ANQGSEA. The CDR3 loop reads CSVEWDISKNIQYF. The CDR3 region has the DNA TGCAGCGTTGAATGGGACATCAGCAAAAACATTCAGTACTTC.

V usage is TRBV18 and J usage is TRBJ2-5, with 7 bases fitting TRBD1. Germline lookup yields CDR1 KGHSH and CDR2 LQKENI. V lost 2 bases to trimming and J lost 4 bases; unmatched junction nucleotides: 7. The CDR3 covers 15 residues. CDR3 in amino acids: CASSPNTGVRETQYF. The CDR3 nucleotides read TGTGCCAGCTCACCAAATACAGGGGTTCGAGAGACCCAGTACTTC.

The gene calls are TRBV19 and TRBJ2-7; D remains ambiguous. Trimming removed 2 bases from V and 2 bases from J, with 16 bases in between. CDR1 is LNHDA, CDR2 SQIVND, per germline (reference sequence). The CDR3 totals 16 residues. This chain's CDR3 is CASSILGASKAYEQYF. CDR3 DNA: TGTGCCAGTAGTATATTAGGAGCGTCGAAGGCCTACGAGCAGTACTTC.

This sequence joins TRBV6-5 and TRBJ2-1, with D perhaps matching TRBD2 (5 bases). Trimming pared 4 bases from V and 4 bases from J, leaving 11 bases between. The CDR3 length is 14 residues. The germline gives CDR1 MNHEY, CDR2 SVGAGI. CDR3 nucleotides: TGTGCCAGCAGTTCCCTAGCCGGGTACAATGAGCAGTTCTTC. Translated, it gives CASSSLAGYNEQFF.